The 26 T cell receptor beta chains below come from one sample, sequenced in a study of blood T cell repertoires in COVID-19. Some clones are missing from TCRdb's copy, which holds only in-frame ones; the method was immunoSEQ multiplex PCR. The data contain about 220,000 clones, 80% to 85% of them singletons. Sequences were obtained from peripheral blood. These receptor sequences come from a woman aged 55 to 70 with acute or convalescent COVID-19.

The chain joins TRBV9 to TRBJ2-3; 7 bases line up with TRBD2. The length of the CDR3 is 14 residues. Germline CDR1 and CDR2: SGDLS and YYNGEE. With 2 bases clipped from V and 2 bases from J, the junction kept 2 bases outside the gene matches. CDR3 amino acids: CASSVGTTTDTQYF. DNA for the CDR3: TGTGCCAGCAGCGTCGGGACTACCACAGATACGCAGTATTTT.

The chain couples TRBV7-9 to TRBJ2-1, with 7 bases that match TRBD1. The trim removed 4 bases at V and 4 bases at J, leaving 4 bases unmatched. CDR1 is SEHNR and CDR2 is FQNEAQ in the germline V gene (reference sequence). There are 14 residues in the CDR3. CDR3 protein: CASSYGTAYNEQFF. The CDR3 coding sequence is TGTGCCAGCAGCTACGGGACAGCTTACAATGAGCAGTTCTTC.

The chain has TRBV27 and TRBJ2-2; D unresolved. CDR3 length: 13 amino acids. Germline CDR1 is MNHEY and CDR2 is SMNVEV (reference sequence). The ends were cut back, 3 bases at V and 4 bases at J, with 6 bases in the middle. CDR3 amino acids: CASSFASTGELFF. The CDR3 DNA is TGTGCCAGCAGTTTCGCTAGCACCGGGGAGCTGTTTTTT.

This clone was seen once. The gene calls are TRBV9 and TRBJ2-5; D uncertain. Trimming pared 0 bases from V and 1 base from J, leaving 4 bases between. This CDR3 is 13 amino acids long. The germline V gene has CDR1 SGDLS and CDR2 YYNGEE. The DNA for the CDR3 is TGTGCCAGCAGCGTAGGGGCCCAAGAGACCCAGTACTTC. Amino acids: CASSVGAQETQYF.

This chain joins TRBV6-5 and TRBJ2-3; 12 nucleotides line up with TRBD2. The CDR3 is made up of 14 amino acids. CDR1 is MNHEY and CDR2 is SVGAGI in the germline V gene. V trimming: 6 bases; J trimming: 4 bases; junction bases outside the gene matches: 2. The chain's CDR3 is CASRLAGGADTQYF. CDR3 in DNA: TGTGCCAGCAGGCTAGCGGGGGGGGCAGATACGCAGTATTTT.

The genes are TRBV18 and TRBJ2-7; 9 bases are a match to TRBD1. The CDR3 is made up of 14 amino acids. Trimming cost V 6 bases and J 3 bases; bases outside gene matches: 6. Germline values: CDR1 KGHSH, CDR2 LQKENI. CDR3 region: CASSPRTGDYEQYF. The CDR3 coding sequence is TGTGCCAGCTCTCCAAGGACAGGGGACTACGAGCAGTACTTC.

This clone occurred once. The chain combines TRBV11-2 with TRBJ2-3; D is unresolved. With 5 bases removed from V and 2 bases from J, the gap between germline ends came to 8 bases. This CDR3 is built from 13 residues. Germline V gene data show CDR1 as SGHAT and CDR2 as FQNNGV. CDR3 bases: TGTGCCAGCAGCACGCGCCCCACAGATACGCAGTATTTT. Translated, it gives CASSTRPTDTQYF.

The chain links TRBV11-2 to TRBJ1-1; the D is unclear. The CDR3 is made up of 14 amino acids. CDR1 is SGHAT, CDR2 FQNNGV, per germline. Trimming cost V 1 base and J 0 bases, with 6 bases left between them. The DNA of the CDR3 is TGTGCCAGCAGCTTAGGTTTATTGAACACTGAAGCTTTCTTT. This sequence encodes CASSLGLLNTEAFF.

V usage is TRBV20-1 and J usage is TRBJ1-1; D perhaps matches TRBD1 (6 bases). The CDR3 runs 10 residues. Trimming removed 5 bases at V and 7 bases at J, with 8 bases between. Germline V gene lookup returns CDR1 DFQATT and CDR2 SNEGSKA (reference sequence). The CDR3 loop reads CSALDSEAFF. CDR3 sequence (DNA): TGCAGTGCTCTGGACAGTGAAGCTTTCTTT.

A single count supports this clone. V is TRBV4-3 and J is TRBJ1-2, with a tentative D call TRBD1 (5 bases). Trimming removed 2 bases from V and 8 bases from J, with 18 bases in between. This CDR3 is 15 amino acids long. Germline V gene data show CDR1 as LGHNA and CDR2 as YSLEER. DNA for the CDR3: TGCGCCAGCAGCCAATCCTCTGCGGGACCAACGGGCTACACCTTC. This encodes CASSQSSAGPTGYTF.

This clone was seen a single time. For the CDR3, the DNA is TGTGCCAGCAGCCGGAGCGGAGGGAAGGGCTACACCTTC. Protein product: CASSRSGGKGYTF. The chain employs TRBV6-5 and TRBJ1-2; D is unclear. There are 13 residues in the CDR3. Trimming shortened V by 6 bases and J by 8 bases, and 16 bases separated the two germline ends. Germline-derived CDR1 and CDR2 are MNHEY and SVGAGI.

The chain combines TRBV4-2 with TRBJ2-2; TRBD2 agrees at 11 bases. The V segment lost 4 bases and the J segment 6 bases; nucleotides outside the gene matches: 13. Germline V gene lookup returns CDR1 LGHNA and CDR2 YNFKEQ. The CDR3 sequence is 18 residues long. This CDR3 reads CASSPVHHSGGGAGELFF. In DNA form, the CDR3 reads TGTGCCAGCAGCCCTGTCCACCATAGCGGGGGGGGAGCCGGGGAGCTGTTTTTT.

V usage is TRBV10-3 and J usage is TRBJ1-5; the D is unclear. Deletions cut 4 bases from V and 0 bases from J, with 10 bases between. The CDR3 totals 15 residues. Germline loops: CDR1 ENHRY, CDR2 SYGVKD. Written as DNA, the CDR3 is TGTGCCATCAGTGGGGGAGCCTATAGCAATCAGCCCCAGCATTTT. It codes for CAISGGAYSNQPQHF.

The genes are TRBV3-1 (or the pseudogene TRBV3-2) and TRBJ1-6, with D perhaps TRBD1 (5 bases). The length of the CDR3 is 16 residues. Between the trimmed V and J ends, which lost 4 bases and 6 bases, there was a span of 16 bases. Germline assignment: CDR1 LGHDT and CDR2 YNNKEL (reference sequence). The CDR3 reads CASSPRSGGFNSPLHF. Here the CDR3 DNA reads TGTGCCAGCAGCCCCAGAAGCGGGGGGTTTAATTCACCCCTCCACTTT.

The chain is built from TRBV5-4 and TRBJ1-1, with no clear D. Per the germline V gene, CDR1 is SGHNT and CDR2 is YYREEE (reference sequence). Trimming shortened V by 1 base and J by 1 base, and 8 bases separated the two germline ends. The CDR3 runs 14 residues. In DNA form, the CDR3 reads TGTGCCAGCAGCTTGCGAGCAGGGAACACTGAAGCTTTCTTT. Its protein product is CASSLRAGNTEAFF.

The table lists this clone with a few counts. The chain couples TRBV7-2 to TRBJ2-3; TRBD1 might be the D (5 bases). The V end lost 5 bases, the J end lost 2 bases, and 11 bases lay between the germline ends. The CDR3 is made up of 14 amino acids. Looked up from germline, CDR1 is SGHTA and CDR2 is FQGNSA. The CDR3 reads CASSLTGITDTQYF. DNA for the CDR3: TGTGCCAGCAGCCTAACAGGAATCACAGATACGCAGTATTTT.

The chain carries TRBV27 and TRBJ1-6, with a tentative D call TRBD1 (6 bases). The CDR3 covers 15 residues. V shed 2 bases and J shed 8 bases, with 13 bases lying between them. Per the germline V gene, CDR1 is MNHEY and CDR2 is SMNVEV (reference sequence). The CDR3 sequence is CASSLEKQGDSPLHF. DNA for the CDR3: TGTGCCAGCAGTTTAGAAAAACAGGGAGATTCACCCCTCCACTTT.

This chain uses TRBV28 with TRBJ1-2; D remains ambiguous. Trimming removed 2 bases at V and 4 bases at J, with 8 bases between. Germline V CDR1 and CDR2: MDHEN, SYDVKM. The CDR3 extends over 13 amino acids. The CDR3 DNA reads TGTGCCAGCAGTTTACGGAGCAGCTATGGCTACACCTTC. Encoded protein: CASSLRSSYGYTF.

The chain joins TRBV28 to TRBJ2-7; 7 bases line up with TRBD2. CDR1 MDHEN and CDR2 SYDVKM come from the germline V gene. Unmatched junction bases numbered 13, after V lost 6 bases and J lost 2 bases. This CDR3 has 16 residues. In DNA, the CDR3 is TGTGCCAGCAGGGTCGGGGGGACCAACACCGCCTACGAGCAGTACTTC. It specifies CASRVGGTNTAYEQYF.

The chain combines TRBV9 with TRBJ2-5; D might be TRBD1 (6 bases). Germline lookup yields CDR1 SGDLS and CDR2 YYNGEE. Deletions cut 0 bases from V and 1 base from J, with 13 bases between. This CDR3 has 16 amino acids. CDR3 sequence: CASSVGSGQLQETQYF. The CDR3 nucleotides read TGTGCCAGCAGCGTAGGTTCCGGACAGCTCCAAGAGACCCAGTACTTC.

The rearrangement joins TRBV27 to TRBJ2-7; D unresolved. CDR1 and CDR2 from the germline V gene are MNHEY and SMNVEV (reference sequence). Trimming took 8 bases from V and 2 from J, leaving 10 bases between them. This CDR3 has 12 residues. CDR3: CASSRNAYEQYF. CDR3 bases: TGTGCCAGCTCGAGGAATGCCTACGAGCAGTACTTC.

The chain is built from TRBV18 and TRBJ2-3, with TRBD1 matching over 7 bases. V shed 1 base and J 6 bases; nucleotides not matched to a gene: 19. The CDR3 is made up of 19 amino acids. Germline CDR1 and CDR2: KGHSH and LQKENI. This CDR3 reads CASSPLPLVTGLRLDTQYF. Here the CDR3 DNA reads TGTGCCAGCTCACCACTGCCGCTAGTGACAGGGCTTAGATTGGATACGCAGTATTTT.

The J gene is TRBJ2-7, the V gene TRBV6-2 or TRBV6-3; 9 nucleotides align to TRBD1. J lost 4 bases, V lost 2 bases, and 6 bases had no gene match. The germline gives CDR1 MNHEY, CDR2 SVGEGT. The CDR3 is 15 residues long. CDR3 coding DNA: TGTGCCAGCAGTTACGGAGGGACAGGGAGGTACGAGCAGTACTTC. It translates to CASSYGGTGRYEQYF.

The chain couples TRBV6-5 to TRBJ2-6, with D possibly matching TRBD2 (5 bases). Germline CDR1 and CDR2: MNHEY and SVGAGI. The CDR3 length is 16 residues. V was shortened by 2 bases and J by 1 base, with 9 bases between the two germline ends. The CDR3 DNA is TGTGCCAGCAGTTACGAGGGTACTTCTGGGGCCAACGTCCTGACTTTC. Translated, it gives CASSYEGTSGANVLTF.

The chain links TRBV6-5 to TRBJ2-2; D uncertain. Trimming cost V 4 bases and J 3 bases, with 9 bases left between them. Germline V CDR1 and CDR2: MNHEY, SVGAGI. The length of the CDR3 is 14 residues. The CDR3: CASSWASHTGELFF. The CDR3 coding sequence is TGTGCCAGCAGTTGGGCCAGCCACACCGGGGAGCTGTTTTTT.

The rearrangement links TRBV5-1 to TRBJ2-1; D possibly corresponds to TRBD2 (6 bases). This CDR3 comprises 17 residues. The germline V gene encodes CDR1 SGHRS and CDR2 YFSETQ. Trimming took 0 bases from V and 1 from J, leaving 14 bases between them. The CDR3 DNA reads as TGCGCCAGCAGCTTGGAGGTACCCGGAGGGTCCTACAATGAGCAGTTCTTC. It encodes CASSLEVPGGSYNEQFF.